The clone carrying this T cell receptor (beta chain) was detected only a few times. Its antigen is not known. The V segment lost 6 bases and the J segment 0 bases; nucleotides outside the gene matches: 7. In germline, CDR1 is SQVTM, CDR2 ANQGSEA. The CDR3 is made up of 14 amino acids. The authors made TCR cDNA by 5'RACE template switching, adding a universal primer site and UMIs. A single record per CDR3 protein comes from TCRdb applying MiXCR to the 5' RACE reads. The sample contains approximately 610,000 distinct CDR3 sequences, approximately 16% of which appear only once. This entry is derived from a study of T cells after yellow fever vaccination. Study as a whole: When fractions had low cell numbers, they were prepared with SMART-Seq v4 Ultra Low Input.

Study-wide findings and caveats: Contaminants from the bulk population, in the form of abundant clonotypes, could be found in FACS-sorted repertoires. Reappearance after the booster was seen for most primary-vaccination clones, at 96% CD4 and roughly 90% CD8.

V and J are TRBV29-1 and TRBJ2-5; 7 nucleotides align to TRBD2. The sample here was PBMCs, taken less than 6 days after the first yellow fever vaccination. This TCR was sampled from a man between 18 and 35 years old who received the YFV17D yellow fever vaccine. CDR3 sequence: CSVAPGLHQETQYF. The CDR3 DNA is TGCAGCGTGGCCCCGGGACTACACCAAGAGACCCAGTACTTC.